The present T cell receptor (beta chain) was sequenced within a study of CD8+CD57+ T cells in acquired aplastic anemia. Investigators profiled TCR beta VDJ and CDR3 from genomic DNA template. Via MiXCR, TCRdb re-called the reads, giving one row per CDR3 protein. The repertoire holds 200,000 to 250,000 distinct CDR3 sequences, with about 60% as singletons. Sequencing was done on patients that had shown CD8+CD57+ cell expansion by flow cytometry. This CDR3 region has 13 residues. CDR1 is SNHLY, CDR2 FYNNEI, per germline. Trimming removed 6 bases at V and 1 base at J, with 9 bases between. The source material was sorted CD4+, CD8+, or CD8+CD57+ T cells (not recorded which) from PBMCs. This TCR was sampled from a human donor with aplastic anemia. This sequence joins TRBV2 and TRBJ2-5; the D gene is possibly TRBD1 (6 bases). The CDR3 bases are TGTGCCAGCAGCGGACAGTCCCAAGAGACCCAGTACTTC. This encodes CASSGQSQETQYF.